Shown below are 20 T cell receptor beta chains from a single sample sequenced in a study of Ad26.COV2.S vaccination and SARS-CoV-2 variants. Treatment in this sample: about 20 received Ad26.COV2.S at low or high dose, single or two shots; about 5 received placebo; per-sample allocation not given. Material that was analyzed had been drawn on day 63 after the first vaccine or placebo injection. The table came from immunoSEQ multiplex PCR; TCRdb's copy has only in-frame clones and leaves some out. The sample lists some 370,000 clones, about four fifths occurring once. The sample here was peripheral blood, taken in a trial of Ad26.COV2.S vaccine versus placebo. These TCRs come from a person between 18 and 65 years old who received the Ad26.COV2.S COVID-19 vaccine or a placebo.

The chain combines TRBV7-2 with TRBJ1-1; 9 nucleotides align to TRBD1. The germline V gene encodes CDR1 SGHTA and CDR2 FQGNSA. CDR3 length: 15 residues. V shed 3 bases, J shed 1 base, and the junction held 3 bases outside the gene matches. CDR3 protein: CASSFTGGANTEAFF. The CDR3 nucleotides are TGTGCCAGCAGCTTCACAGGGGGCGCGAACACTGAAGCTTTCTTT.

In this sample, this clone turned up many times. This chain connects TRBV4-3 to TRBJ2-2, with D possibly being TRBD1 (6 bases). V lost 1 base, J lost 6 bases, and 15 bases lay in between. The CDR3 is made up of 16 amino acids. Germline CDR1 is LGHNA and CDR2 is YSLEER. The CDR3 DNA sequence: TGCGCCAGCAGCCAAGCAGGGGTATACACGTCCGGGGAGCTGTTTTTT. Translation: CASSQAGVYTSGELFF.

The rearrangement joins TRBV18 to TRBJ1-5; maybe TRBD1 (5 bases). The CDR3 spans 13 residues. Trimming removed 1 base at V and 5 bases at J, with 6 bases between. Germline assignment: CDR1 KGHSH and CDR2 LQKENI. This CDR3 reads CASSPLTDQPQHF. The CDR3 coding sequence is TGTGCCAGCTCACCACTGACAGATCAGCCCCAGCATTTT.

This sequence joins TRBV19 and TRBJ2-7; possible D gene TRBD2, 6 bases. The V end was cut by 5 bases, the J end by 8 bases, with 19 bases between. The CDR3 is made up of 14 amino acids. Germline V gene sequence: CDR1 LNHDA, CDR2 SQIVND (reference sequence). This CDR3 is CASSEGLPELKQYF. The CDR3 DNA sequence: TGTGCCAGTAGTGAGGGACTGCCGGAATTAAAGCAGTACTTC. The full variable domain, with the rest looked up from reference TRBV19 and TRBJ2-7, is DGGITQSPKYLFRKEGQNVTLSCEQNLNHDAMYWYRQDPGQGLRLIYYSQIVNDFQKGDIAEGYSVSREKKESFPLTVTSAQKNPTAFYLCASSEGLPELKQYFGPGTRLTVT.

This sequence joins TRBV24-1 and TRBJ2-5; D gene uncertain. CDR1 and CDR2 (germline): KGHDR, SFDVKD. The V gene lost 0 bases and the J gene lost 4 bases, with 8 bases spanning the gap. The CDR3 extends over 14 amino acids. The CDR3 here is CATSDLLPPETQYF. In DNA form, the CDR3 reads TGTGCCACCAGTGATTTGCTTCCCCCAGAGACCCAGTACTTC.

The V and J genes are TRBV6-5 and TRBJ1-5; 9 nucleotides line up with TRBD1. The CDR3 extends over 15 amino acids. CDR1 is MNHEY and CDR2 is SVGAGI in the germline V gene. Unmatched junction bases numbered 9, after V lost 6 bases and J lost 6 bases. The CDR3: CASSIGQGFFQPQHF. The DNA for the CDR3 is TGTGCCAGCAGCATAGGACAGGGGTTTTTTCAGCCCCAGCATTTT.

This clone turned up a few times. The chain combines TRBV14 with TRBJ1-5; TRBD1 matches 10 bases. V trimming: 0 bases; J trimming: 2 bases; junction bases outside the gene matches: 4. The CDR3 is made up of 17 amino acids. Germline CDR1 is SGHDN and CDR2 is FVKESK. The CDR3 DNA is TGTGCCAGCAGCCAAGATCTCGGGACAGGGGGCAATCAGCCCCAGCATTTT. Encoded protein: CASSQDLGTGGNQPQHF.

CDR3 region: CATSRDGLVLTGELFF. Here the CDR3 DNA reads TGTGCCACCAGCAGAGATGGTCTAGTACTCACCGGGGAGCTGTTTTTT. The chain joins TRBV15 to TRBJ2-2, with D uncertain. Per germline, CDR1 LNHNV and CDR2 YYDKDF (reference sequence). Trimming removed 0 bases at V and 4 bases at J, with 12 bases between. This CDR3 has 16 amino acids.

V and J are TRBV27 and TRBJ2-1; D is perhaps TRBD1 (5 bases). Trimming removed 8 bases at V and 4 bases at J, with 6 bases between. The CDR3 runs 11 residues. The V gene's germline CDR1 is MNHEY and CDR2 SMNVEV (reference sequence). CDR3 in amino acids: CASAGYNEQFF. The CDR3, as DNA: TGTGCCAGCGCAGGGTACAATGAGCAGTTCTTC.

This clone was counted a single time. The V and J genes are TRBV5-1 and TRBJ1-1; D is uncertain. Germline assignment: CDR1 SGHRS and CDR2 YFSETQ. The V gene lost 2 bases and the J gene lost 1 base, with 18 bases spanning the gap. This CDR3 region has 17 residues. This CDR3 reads CASSLLGSARGNTEAFF. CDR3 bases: TGCGCCAGCAGCTTACTAGGTTCGGCGCGGGGGAACACTGAAGCTTTCTTT.

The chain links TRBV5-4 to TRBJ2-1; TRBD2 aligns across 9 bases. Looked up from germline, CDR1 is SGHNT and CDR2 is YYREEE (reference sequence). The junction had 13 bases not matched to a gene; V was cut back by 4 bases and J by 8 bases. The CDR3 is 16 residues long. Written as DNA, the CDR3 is TGTGCCAGCAGCCTTCCGGGACTAGCAGCGATGCATGAGCAGTTCTTC. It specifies CASSLPGLAAMHEQFF.

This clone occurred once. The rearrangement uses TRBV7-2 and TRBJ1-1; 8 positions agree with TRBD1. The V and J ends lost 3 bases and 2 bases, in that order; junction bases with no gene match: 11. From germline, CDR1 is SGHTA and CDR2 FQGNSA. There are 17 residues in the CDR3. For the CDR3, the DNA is TGTGCCAGCAGCTTGGAGACCGGACAGGGACCCAACACTGAAGCTTTCTTT. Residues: CASSLETGQGPNTEAFF.

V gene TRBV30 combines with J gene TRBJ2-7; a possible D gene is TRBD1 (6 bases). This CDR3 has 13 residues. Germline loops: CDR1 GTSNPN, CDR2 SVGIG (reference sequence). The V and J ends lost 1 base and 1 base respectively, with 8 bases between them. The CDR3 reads CAWSGQGSYEQYF. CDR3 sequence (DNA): TGTGCCTGGAGTGGGCAGGGGTCCTACGAGCAGTACTTC.

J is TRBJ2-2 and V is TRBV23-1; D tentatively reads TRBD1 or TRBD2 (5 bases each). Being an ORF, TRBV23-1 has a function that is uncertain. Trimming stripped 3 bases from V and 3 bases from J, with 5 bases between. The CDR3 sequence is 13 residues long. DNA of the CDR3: TGCGCCAGCAGTCAGGGGGACACCGGGGAGCTGTTTTTT. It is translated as CASSQGDTGELFF.

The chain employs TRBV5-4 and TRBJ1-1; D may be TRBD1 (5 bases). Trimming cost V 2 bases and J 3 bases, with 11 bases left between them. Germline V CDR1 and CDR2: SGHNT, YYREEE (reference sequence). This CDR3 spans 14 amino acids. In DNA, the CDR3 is TGTGCCAGCAGCTTACCGGGACGGGACACTGAAGCTTTCTTT. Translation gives CASSLPGRDTEAFF.

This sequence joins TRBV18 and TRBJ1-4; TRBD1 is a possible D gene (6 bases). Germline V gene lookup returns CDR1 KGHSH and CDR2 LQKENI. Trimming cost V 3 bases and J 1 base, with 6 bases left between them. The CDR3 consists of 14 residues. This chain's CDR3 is CASSPRGTNEKLFF. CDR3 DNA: TGTGCCAGCTCACCCAGGGGAACTAATGAAAAACTGTTTTTT.

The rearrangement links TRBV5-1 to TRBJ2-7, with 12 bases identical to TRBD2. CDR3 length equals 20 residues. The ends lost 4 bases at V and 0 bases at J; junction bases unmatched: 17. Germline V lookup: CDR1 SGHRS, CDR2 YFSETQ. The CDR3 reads CASSLGLAGQFLIISYEQYF. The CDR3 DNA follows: TGCGCCAGCAGCCTGGGACTAGCGGGCCAATTTTTAATTATCTCCTACGAGCAGTACTTC.

The CDR3 sequence: CATSRGSGQGDNEQFF. The CDR3 bases are TGTGCCACCAGCAGGGGCTCAGGACAGGGAGACAATGAGCAGTTCTTC. The rearrangement uses TRBV15 and TRBJ2-1; 8 nucleotides match TRBD1. The CDR3 runs to 16 residues. CDR1 is LNHNV, CDR2 YYDKDF, per germline (reference sequence). Unmatched junction bases numbered 9, after V lost 3 bases and J lost 5 bases.

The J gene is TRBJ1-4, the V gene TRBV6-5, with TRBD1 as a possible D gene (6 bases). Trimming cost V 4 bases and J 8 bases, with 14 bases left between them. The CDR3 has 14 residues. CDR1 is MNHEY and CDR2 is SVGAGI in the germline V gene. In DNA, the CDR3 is TGTGCCAGCAGTTCCGTGGGGGGCCGGGAAAAACTGTTTTTT. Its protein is CASSSVGGREKLFF.

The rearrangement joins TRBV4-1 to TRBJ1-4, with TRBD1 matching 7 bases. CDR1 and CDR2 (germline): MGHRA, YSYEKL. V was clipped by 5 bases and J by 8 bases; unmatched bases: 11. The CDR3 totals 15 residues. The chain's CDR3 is CASSYQGQSEEKLFF. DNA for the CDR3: TGCGCCAGCAGCTACCAGGGACAGTCGGAGGAAAAACTGTTTTTT.